This is a list of T cell receptor beta chains from one sample in a study of cytomegalovirus exposure and HLA in healthy donors. This table comes from immunoSEQ multiplex PCR, and its TCRdb copy is limited to in-frame clones, with some not included. Of 110,000 or so clones listed, approximately 94% are singletons. Sequences were obtained from PBMCs. The source is a woman between 18 and 30 years old in good health and CMV-seronegative. Each CDR3 is given with its conserved first and last residue. D genes are given only for firm matches. Where a row states a size, it is once, few, many or the class of an expanded clone; other rows omit it.

v_call	j_call	d_call	clone_size	cdr3_aa	cdr3_nt
TRBV2	TRBJ1-4	NA	NA	CASSEAAESNEKLFF	TGTGCCAGCAGTGAAGCGGCAGAATCTAATGAAAAACTGTTTTTT
TRBV7-2	TRBJ2-5	TRBD2	NA	CASSLDPPGTSGGAPQYF	TGTGCCAGCAGCTTAGACCCCCCAGGTACTAGCGGGGGAGCGCCCCAGTACTTC
TRBV11-2	TRBJ2-1	TRBD2	NA	CASSLATGTSSYNEQFF	TGTGCCAGCAGCTTAGCCACCGGGACTAGCTCTTACAATGAGCAGTTCTTC
TRBV27	TRBJ2-3	TRBD1	NA	CASSFFGQGPGDTQYF	TGTGCCAGCAGTTTTTTCGGACAGGGTCCGGGAGATACGCAGTATTTT
TRBV19	TRBJ2-3	NA	once	CASSVRLAPSDTQYF	TGTGCCAGTAGCGTTCGGCTAGCGCCGTCAGATACGCAGTATTTT
TRBV19	TRBJ1-6	TRBD1	NA	CASSIQGANSPLHF	TGTGCCAGTAGTATACAGGGGGCCAATTCACCCCTCCACTTT
TRBV9	TRBJ2-7	NA	NA	CASSSGTYEQYF	TGTGCCAGCAGCTCAGGAACCTACGAGCAGTACTTC
TRBV7-2	TRBJ2-1	TRBD2	NA	CASSYYLAGGQRSPEQFF	TGTGCCAGCAGCTATTACCTAGCGGGGGGGCAGCGTTCGCCTGAGCAGTTCTTC
TRBV19	TRBJ1-5	NA	once	CASSPSAGGNQPQHF	TGTGCCAGTAGTCCCAGTGCAGGGGGCAATCAGCCCCAGCATTTT
TRBV28	TRBJ1-5	TRBD1	NA	CASSVRTGGLDNQPQHF	TGTGCCAGCAGTGTCAGGACAGGGGGACTTGATAATCAGCCCCAGCATTTT
TRBV4-3	TRBJ2-1	NA	NA	CASSQDRGTPEYNEQFF	TGCGCCAGCAGCCAAGATCGGGGGACCCCTGAATACAATGAGCAGTTCTTC
TRBV18	TRBJ1-5	TRBD1	NA	CASSPGWTGAWQPQHF	TGTGCCAGCTCGCCAGGGTGGACAGGGGCTTGGCAGCCCCAGCATTTT
TRBV28	TRBJ1-4	TRBD1	NA	CASRETGGNEKLFF	TGTGCCAGCAGGGAAACAGGGGGAAATGAAAAACTGTTTTTT
TRBV7-2	TRBJ2-7	NA	NA	CASSSPGQSYEQYF	TGTGCCAGCAGCTCCCCGGGACAATCCTACGAGCAGTACTTC
TRBV2	TRBJ2-7	NA	NA	CASSEGRTSDEQYF	TGTGCCAGCAGTGAGGGCAGAACCTCGGACGAGCAGTACTTC
TRBV7-9	TRBJ2-3	TRBD2	NA	CASSLSGLAGGPTDTQYF	TGTGCCAGCAGCTTATCGGGACTAGCGGGGGGCCCCACAGATACGCAGTATTTT
TRBV4-2	TRBJ2-7	TRBD2	NA	CASSQEKTSGGSYEQYF	TGTGCCAGCAGCCAAGAAAAAACTAGCGGGGGGTCCTACGAGCAGTACTTC
TRBV2	TRBJ1-1	NA	NA	CASSVQRAGMNTEAFF	TGTGCCAGCAGTGTACAGAGGGCGGGGATGAACACTGAAGCTTTCTTT
TRBV7-8	TRBJ2-2	TRBD2	NA	CASSLDVSGDSTGELFF	TGTGCCAGCAGCTTAGACGTGAGCGGGGATAGCACCGGGGAGCTGTTTTTT
TRBV30	TRBJ2-7	TRBD2	NA	CAWSVQPGLAVYEQYF	TGTGCCTGGAGTGTCCAACCGGGACTAGCGGTCTACGAGCAGTACTTC
TRBV2	TRBJ1-1	TRBD1	NA	CASSLVADRANTEAFF	TGTGCCAGCAGTCTAGTAGCGGACAGGGCGAACACTGAAGCTTTCTTT
TRBV5-1	TRBJ1-4	NA	NA	CASSSQGIGHEKLFF	TGCGCCAGCAGCTCTCAGGGGATCGGACATGAAAAACTGTTTTTT
TRBV19	TRBJ2-7	TRBD1	NA	CASSIRTGGPYEQYF	TGTGCCAGTAGTATAAGAACAGGGGGCCCCTACGAGCAGTACTTC
TRBV5-4	TRBJ2-1	NA	NA	CASSLDPENEQFF	TGTGCCAGCAGCTTGGACCCGGAGAATGAGCAGTTCTTC
TRBV5-5	TRBJ2-7	NA	NA	CASSPALYEQYF	TGTGCCAGCAGTCCCGCCCTATACGAGCAGTACTTC
TRBV6-5	TRBJ2-5	TRBD2	NA	CASSYGGGKETQYF	TGTGCCAGCAGTTACGGCGGGGGGAAGGAGACCCAGTACTTC
TRBV7-6	TRBJ2-5	TRBD1	NA	CASSHRQGRETQYF	TGTGCCAGCAGCCACAGACAGGGGAGGGAGACCCAGTACTTC